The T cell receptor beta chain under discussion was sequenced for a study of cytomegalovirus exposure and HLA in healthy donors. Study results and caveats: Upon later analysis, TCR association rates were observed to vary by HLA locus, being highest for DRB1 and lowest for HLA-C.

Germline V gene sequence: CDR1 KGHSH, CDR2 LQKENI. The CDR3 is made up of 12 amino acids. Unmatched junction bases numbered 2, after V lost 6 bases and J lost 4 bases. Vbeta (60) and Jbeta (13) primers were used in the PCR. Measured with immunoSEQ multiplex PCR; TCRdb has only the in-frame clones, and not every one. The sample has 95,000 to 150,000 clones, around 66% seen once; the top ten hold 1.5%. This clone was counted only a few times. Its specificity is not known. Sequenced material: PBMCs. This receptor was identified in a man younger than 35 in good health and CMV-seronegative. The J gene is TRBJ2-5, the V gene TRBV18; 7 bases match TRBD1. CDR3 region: CASSAGGETQYF. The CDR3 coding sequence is TGTGCCAGCTCCGCAGGGGGAGAGACCCAGTACTTC.